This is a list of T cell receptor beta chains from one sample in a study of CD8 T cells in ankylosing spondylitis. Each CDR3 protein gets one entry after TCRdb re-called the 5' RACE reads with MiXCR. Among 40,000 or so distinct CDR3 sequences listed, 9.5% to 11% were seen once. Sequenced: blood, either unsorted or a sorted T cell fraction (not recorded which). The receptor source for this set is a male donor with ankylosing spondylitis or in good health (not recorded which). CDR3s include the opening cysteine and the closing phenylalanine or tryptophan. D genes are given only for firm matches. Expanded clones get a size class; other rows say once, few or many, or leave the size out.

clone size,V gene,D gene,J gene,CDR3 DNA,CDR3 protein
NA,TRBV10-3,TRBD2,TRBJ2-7,TGTGCCATCAGCGGGGGGAACGAGCAGTACTTC,CAISGGNEQYF
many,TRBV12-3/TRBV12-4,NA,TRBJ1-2,TGTGCCAGCAGTTTGCGGTATGGCTACACCTTC,CASSLRYGYTF
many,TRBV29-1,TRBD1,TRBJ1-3,TGCAGCGCCGACCTCACAGGGGCTGGAAACACCATATATTTT,CSADLTGAGNTIYF
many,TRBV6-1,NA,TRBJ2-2,TGTGCCAGCAGAACAGGACAGAACACCGGGGAGCTGTTTTTT,CASRTGQNTGELFF
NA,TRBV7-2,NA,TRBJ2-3,TGTGCCAGCAGCAAAGGCCTCAGCACAGATACGCAGTATTTT,CASSKGLSTDTQYF
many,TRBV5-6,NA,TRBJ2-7,TGTGCCAGCAGCTTGGTGGGGGGGCGAAGCGAGCAGTACTTC,CASSLVGGRSEQYF
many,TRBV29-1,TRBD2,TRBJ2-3,TGCAGCCTACGGGGAGGGACTAGCGGGGCCGATACGCAGTATTTT,CSLRGGTSGADTQYF
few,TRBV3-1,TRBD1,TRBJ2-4,TGTGCCAGCACCTCCGGGACAGGGATAAACATTCAGTACTTC,CASTSGTGINIQYF
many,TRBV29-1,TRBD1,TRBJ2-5,TGCAGCGTTGAATCGACAGGGGGAGGTGAGACCCAGTACTTC,CSVESTGGGETQYF
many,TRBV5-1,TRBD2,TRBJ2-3,TGCGCCAGCAGCCGAGGCGGGGGGCGCATTGGCACAGATACGCAGTATTTT,CASSRGGGRIGTDTQYF
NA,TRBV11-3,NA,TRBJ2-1,TGTGCCAGCAGCTCGGACAGTGGTTCCTACAATGAGCAGTTCTTC,CASSSDSGSYNEQFF
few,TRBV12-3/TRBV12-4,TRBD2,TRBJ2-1,TGTGCCAGCAGTCAACGGACTAGCGGGGGGATTTTGAATGAGCAGTTCTTC,CASSQRTSGGILNEQFF
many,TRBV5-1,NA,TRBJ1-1,TGCGCCAGCAGCTTGAACGGGGGCACTGAAGCTTTCTTT,CASSLNGGTEAFF
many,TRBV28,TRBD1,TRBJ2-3,TGTGCCACACTGGGATTGGGACAGGGATACACAGATACGCAGTATTTT,CATLGLGQGYTDTQYF
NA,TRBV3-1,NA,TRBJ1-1,TGTGCCAGCAGTACAAATCAGGTGAACACTGAAGCTTTCTTT,CASSTNQVNTEAFF
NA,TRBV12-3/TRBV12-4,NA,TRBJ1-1,TGTGCCAGCACCCCCCGGGGTTGGAACACTGAAGCTTTCTTT,CASTPRGWNTEAFF
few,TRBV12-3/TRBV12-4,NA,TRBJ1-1,TGTGCCAGCAGTTTGGGTAGGGGCACTGAAGCTTTCTTT,CASSLGRGTEAFF
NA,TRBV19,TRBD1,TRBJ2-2,TGTGCCAGCCAACAGGGGGCGGCCACCGGGGAGCTGTTTTTT,CASQQGAATGELFF
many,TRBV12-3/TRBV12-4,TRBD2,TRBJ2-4,TGTGCCAGCACTGGACTAGCGGTAGCCAAAAACATTCAGTACTTC,CASTGLAVAKNIQYF
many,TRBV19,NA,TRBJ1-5,TGTGCCAGTAGTATATCCCTGGACAGCTATAGCAATCAGCCCCAGCATTTT,CASSISLDSYSNQPQHF
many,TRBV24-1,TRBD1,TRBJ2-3,TGTGCCACCAGTGACCCCACAGGGGTAGATACGCAGTATTTT,CATSDPTGVDTQYF
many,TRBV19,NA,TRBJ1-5,TGTGCCAGTAGTACTCTCGGTGGAGTAGGGGATCAGCCCCAGCATTTT,CASSTLGGVGDQPQHF
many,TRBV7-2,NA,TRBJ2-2,TGTGCCAGCAGCTCGGACGCTACAAGAACCGGGGAGCTGTTTTTT,CASSSDATRTGELFF
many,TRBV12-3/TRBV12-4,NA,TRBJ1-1,TGTGCCAGCAGCCCCTTCGGGGAGAACACTGAAGCTTTCTTT,CASSPFGENTEAFF
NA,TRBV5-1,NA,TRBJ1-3,TGCGCCAGCAGTTCAGACGGGTGGCGACCTGGAAACACCATATATTTT,CASSSDGWRPGNTIYF
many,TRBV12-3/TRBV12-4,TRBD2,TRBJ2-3,TGTGCCAGCAGTCCTCGACTAGCGGGGGCCACAGATACGCAGTATTTT,CASSPRLAGATDTQYF
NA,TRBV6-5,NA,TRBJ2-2,TGTGCCAGCAGTTACTCAATTCAGGGGGGGGTCCCCGGGGAGCTGTTTTTT,CASSYSIQGGVPGELFF
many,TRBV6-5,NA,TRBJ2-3,TGTGCCAGCGGGGACAGCACAGATACGCAGTATTTT,CASGDSTDTQYF
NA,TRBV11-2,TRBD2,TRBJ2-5,TGTGCCAGCAGTCACGGACTAGCGGGGACTACATTGTGGGAGACCCAGTACTTC,CASSHGLAGTTLWETQYF
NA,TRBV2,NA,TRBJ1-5,TGTGCCAGCACCCCGCGTTTTGTTAGCAATCAGCCCCAGCATTTT,CASTPRFVSNQPQHF
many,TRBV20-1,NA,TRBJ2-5,TGCAGTGCTGGGTTTCAAGAGACCCAGTACTTC,CSAGFQETQYF
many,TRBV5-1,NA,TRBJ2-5,TGCGCCAGCAGCCCTGGGGGTAGCGCGTGGGAGACCCAGTACTTC,CASSPGGSAWETQYF
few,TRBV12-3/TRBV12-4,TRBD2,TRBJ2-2,TGTGCCAGCAGTTTTTGGCGGGGGAGAACCGGGGAGCTGTTTTTT,CASSFWRGRTGELFF
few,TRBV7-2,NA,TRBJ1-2,TGTGCCAGCAGCTTAACCGGGGGCGGCTACACCTTC,CASSLTGGGYTF
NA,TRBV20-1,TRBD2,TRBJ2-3,TGCAGTGCTACAAGTAGCGGGGGTGCGGATACGCAGTATTTT,CSATSSGGADTQYF
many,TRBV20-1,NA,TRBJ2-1,TGCAGTCCCCACGGCCGTAGACCCAATGAGCAGTTCTTC,CSPHGRRPNEQFF
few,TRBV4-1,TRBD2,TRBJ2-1,TGCGCCAGCAGCCAGGCGGGAGAATCGAACAATGAGCAGTTCTTC,CASSQAGESNNEQFF